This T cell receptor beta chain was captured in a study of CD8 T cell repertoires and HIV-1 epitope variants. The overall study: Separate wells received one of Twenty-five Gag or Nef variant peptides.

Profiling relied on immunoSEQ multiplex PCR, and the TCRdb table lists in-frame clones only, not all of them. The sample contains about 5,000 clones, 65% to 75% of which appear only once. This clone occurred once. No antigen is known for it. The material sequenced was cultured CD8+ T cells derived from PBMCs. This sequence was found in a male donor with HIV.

DNA for the CDR3: TGCGCCAGCAGCGCACGACTAGCGGGAGGGGCCCCAGATACGCAGTATTTT. Its translation: CASSARLAGGAPDTQYF. The rearrangement joins TRBV5-1 to TRBJ2-3; 14 nucleotides align to TRBD2. J gave up 4 bases and V 4 bases, and 8 bases lay outside the gene matches. This CDR3 has 17 amino acids. Germline CDR1 is SGHRS and CDR2 is YFSETQ.